This T cell receptor beta chain is drawn from a study of response to subunit inactivated influenza vaccine. This clonotype has ten or more counts. TCRdb re-called the RT-PCR reads through MiXCR, storing one row per CDR3 protein. The table lists about 540,000 distinct CDR3 sequences, approximately 22% of them singletons. CDR1 is SGHVS and CDR2 is FQNEAQ in the germline V gene. V lost 7 bases and J lost 8, with 12 bases in between. CDR3 length: 12 amino acids. This sample was shared with a second study, whose subject was T cells expressing NK-cell markers. This second study says: What made the TCR beta cDNA was 5'RACE template switching with UMIs. The authors sequenced eight donors, of whom seven were HCMV-seropositive and one was seronegative. Restriction of the sorted population to alpha-beta TCR T cells was achieved in several experiments with an anti-gamma-delta TCR antibody. The leading position in the CD3+CD56-NKG2C+ fraction of a few donors also went to these clonotypes.

The TCR originated in a man aged 50-60 years who received an inactivated influenza vaccine. The gene calls are TRBV7-8 and TRBJ2-1; no definite D call. The specimen comprised CD4+ T cells sorted from PBMCs, sampled 11 to 12 days after vaccination. CDR3 in DNA: TGTGCCAGCAACCAGGAAGGCCATGAGCAGTTCTTC. Its translation: CASNQEGHEQFF.